The 26 T cell receptor beta chains reported below all come from one sample, sequenced in a study of T cells in Graves' hyperthyroidism and ophthalmopathy. Amplification targeted TCR beta CDR3 regions from RNA transcripts. TCR CDR3 underwent first-round RT-PCR with the HTBI primer set. TCRdb reanalysed the multiplex PCR reads using MiXCR and keeps one entry per CDR3 protein. Among roughly 500,000 distinct CDR3 sequences listed, around 43% were seen once. Sequences were obtained from peripheral blood or thyroid tissue (not recorded which). Receptors were obtained from an adult woman with Graves' disease, either hyperthyroidism or ophthalmopathy (not recorded which).

V is TRBV6-1 and J is TRBJ1-5; D is ambiguous. Trimming took off 2 bases at V and 2 bases at J, with 7 bases between the two ends. Germline lookup yields CDR1 MNHNS and CDR2 SASEGT. There are 14 residues in the CDR3. The CDR3 DNA is TGTGCCAGCAGTGAATTGAGGGGCAATCAGCCCCAGCATTTT. It codes for CASSELRGNQPQHF.

The V gene is TRBV11-2, the J gene TRBJ2-7, with D tentatively TRBD1 (6 bases). The CDR3 extends over 14 amino acids. V lost 5 bases and J 3 bases, leaving 14 bases between the germline ends. Germline lookup yields CDR1 SGHAT and CDR2 FQNNGV. In DNA, the CDR3 is TGTGCCAGCAGCCCACGTCGGGACATCTACGAGCAGTACTTC. The encoded protein is CASSPRRDIYEQYF.

This sequence joins TRBV9 and TRBJ1-4; 10 bases fit TRBD1. The CDR3 totals 18 residues. The V gene end was trimmed by 0 bases and the J gene end by 1 base; junction bases not matched to a gene: 6. Germline CDR1 SGDLS, CDR2 YYNGEE. Here the CDR3 reads CASSVAGQGSGTNEKLFF. CDR3 bases: TGTGCCAGCAGCGTAGCGGGACAGGGGTCTGGAACTAATGAAAAACTGTTTTTT. Full variable domain (missing parts from reference TRBV9 and TRBJ1-4): DSGVTQTPKHLITATGQRVTLRCSPRSGDLSVYWYQQSLDQGLQFLIQYYNGEERAKGNILERFSAQQFPDLHSELNLSSLELGDSALYFCASSVAGQGSGTNEKLFFGSGTQLSVL.

This clonotype was recorded once. The chain combines TRBV29-1 with TRBJ1-2; D possibly corresponds to TRBD1 (5 bases). The CDR3 has 11 amino acids. Trimming stripped 4 bases from V and 6 bases from J, with 9 bases between. Germline V CDR1 and CDR2: SQVTM, ANQGSEA. CDR3 in amino acids: CSVARVNGYTF. CDR3 DNA sequence: TGCAGCGTTGCCAGGGTAAATGGCTACACCTTC.

In its sample, this clonotype was seen once. This chain connects TRBV7-8 to TRBJ2-7; 8 bases fit TRBD2. CDR3 size: 14 residues. V was clipped by 4 bases and J by 2 bases; unmatched bases: 4. Germline CDR1 reads SGHVS; CDR2 reads FQNEAQ. CDR3: CASSWGLGTYEQYF. CDR3 nucleotide sequence: TGTGCCAGCAGCTGGGGACTAGGCACCTACGAGCAGTACTTC. Supplemented by reference TRBV7-8 and TRBJ2-7, the full variable domain reads GAGVSQSPRYKVAKRGQDVALRCDPISGHVSLFWYQQALGQGPEFLTYFQNEAQLDKSGLPSDRFFAERPEGSVSTLKIQRTQQEDSAVYLCASSWGLGTYEQYFGPGTRLTVT.

This clonotype was seen ten or more times. The CDR3 here is CASSLANSYTGELFF. The CDR3 DNA follows: TGCGCCAGCAGCTTGGCTAACTCCTACACCGGGGAGCTGTTTTTT. The J gene is TRBJ2-2, the V gene TRBV5-1, with D unclear. The CDR3 covers 15 residues. V was pared by 0 bases and J by 3 bases, with 9 bases between. The germline V gene has CDR1 SGHRS and CDR2 YFSETQ.

This clonotype was counted at least ten times. CDR3 bases: TGTGCCAGCAGCCCCCCCGTCGGGATTACGGGCACCGGGGAGCTGTTTTTT. Protein product: CASSPPVGITGTGELFF. This chain links TRBV9 with TRBJ2-2; a weak D match, TRBD2 (5 bases). Germline V gene sequence: CDR1 SGDLS, CDR2 YYNGEE. Trimming removed 4 bases at V and 4 bases at J, with 20 bases between. This CDR3 spans 17 amino acids. The full variable domain, completed using reference TRBV9 and TRBJ2-2, is DSGVTQTPKHLITATGQRVTLRCSPRSGDLSVYWYQQSLDQGLQFLIQYYNGEERAKGNILERFSAQQFPDLHSELNLSSLELGDSALYFCASSPPVGITGTGELFFGEGSRLTVL.

This sequence joins TRBV7-9 and TRBJ1-2; tentatively, D is TRBD1 (5 bases). Germline assignment: CDR1 SEHNR and CDR2 FQNEAQ (reference sequence). The CDR3 covers 14 residues. Trimming took off 6 bases at V and 4 bases at J, with 15 bases between the two ends. CDR3 sequence reads: CASSEWRGAYGYTF. Here the CDR3 DNA reads TGTGCCAGCAGTGAATGGAGAGGGGCCTATGGCTACACCTTC.

Concerning this clonotype itself: Sequence at one end of the junction differs from germline and may be a read error. The CDR3 nucleotides are TGCAGCGCTGAAGGACTAGCGGAAACCGGGGAGCTGTTTTTT. This translates into CSAEGLAETGELFF. The chain has TRBV29-1 and TRBJ2-2; 10 positions match TRBD2. CDR1 and CDR2 from the germline V gene are SQVTM and ANQGSEA. The CDR3 covers 14 residues.

This clonotype was seen just once. V is TRBV6-2 or TRBV6-3 and J is TRBJ2-5; D is possibly TRBD1 (7 bases). The length of the CDR3 is 13 residues. Trimming removed 8 bases from V and 2 bases from J, with 12 bases in between. CDR1 MNHEY and CDR2 SVGEGT come from the germline V gene. CDR3 nucleotide sequence: TGTGCCAGCGGCGGGACAGCACAAGAGACCCAGTACTTC. Translating it yields CASGGTAQETQYF.

This clonotype has just one count. At one end the junction does not follow the germline gene, possibly because of a read error. DNA of the CDR3: TGCGCCAGCAGTCCCGATCCGGAAAAACTGTTTTTT. This codes for CASSPDPEKLFF. This sequence joins TRBV7-2 and TRBJ1-4; no clear D. This CDR3 is built from 12 residues. The germline gives CDR1 SGHTA, CDR2 FQGNSA.

This clonotype was seen just once. V usage is TRBV2 and J usage is TRBJ2-7, with TRBD2 matching over 9 bases. Germline V CDR1 and CDR2: SNHLY, FYNNEI. Trimming at V came to 6 bases and at J to 6 bases, leaving 9 bases not matched to a gene. The CDR3 is 14 residues long. Here the CDR3 DNA reads TGTGCCAGCAGGGCGGGACTAGCCGGACGCGAGCAGTACTTC. Its translation: CASRAGLAGREQYF.

V is TRBV7-9 and J is TRBJ2-1; 8 bases map to TRBD2. CDR3 length equals 15 residues. The germline CDR1 and CDR2 sequences are SEHNR and FQNEAQ (reference sequence). The V gene end was trimmed by 3 bases and the J gene end by 3 bases; junction bases not matched to a gene: 4. The CDR3 sequence: CASSLAGGNYNEQFF. The CDR3 DNA reads as TGTGCCAGCAGCTTGGCGGGGGGCAACTACAATGAGCAGTTCTTC.

This rearrangement joins TRBV5-1 to TRBJ2-5, with a tentative D call TRBD2 (5 bases). Looked up from germline, CDR1 is SGHRS and CDR2 is YFSETQ. Trimming stripped 4 bases from V and 2 bases from J, with 12 bases between. The CDR3 extends over 14 amino acids. The DNA of the CDR3 is TGCGCCAGCAGCCCTGGGAGCCGACAAGAGACCCAGTACTTC. Translation: CASSPGSRQETQYF.

V usage is TRBV6-9 and J usage is TRBJ1-5; D ambiguous. This CDR3 has 15 amino acids. The germline CDR1 and CDR2 sequences are MNHGY and SVAAGI. V was trimmed by 7 bases and J by 0 bases, leaving 13 bases between them. CDR3 nucleotides: TGTGCCAGCACCGCAGGAGATAATAGCAATCAGCCCCAGCATTTT. Translation gives CASTAGDNSNQPQHF.

J is TRBJ1-2 and V is TRBV12-3 or TRBV12-4; D not certain. V lost 6 bases and J lost 5, with 7 bases in between. There are 11 residues in the CDR3. The CDR3 reads CASRRRYGYTF. The DNA for the CDR3 is TGTGCCAGCAGGCGTCGGTATGGCTACACCTTC.

The sample holds a few counts of this clonotype. This chain joins TRBV27 and TRBJ2-7, with D unclear. V was shortened by 6 bases and J by 2 bases, with 11 bases between the two germline ends. CDR1 and CDR2 (germline): MNHEY, SMNVEV (reference sequence). The CDR3 is 13 residues long. This CDR3 is CASRLGPPYEQYF. The CDR3 DNA reads as TGTGCCAGCAGGCTAGGGCCACCCTACGAGCAGTACTTC.

Notes on this clonotype: Being one base from a much bigger clone, this may be a read error. The rearrangement uses TRBV15 and TRBJ2-7; no firm D call. Deletions cut 5 bases from V and 0 bases from J, with 14 bases between. The CDR3 has 15 residues. The V gene's germline CDR1 is LNHNV and CDR2 YYDKDF (reference sequence). In DNA form, the CDR3 reads TGTGCCACCAGCCGCGCCGGGTTCGCCTCCTACGAGCAGTACTTC. The encoded protein is CATSRAGFASYEQYF.

In its sample, this clonotype was seen many times. CDR3 in DNA: TGTGCCAGCAGTAGGACAGGGGGGGACTACGAGCAGTACTTC. Translating it yields CASSRTGGDYEQYF. The chain recombines TRBV6-6 with TRBJ2-7, with 10 bases lining up with TRBD1. Losses at the gene ends were 5 bases for V and 3 bases for J; bases not matched to a gene: 4. The CDR3 is 14 amino acids. Germline assignment: CDR1 MNHNY and CDR2 SVGAGI (reference sequence).

This clonotype is a singleton in its sample. The chain links TRBV9 to TRBJ2-7, with 7 bases fitting TRBD2. The CDR3 is 15 residues long. Germline trimming cut 4 bases from V and 0 bases from J; bases unmatched to any gene: 7. In germline, CDR1 is SGDLS, CDR2 YYNGEE. CDR3 loop: CASSPSSGASYEQYF. DNA for the CDR3: TGTGCCAGCAGCCCCTCCAGCGGGGCCTCCTACGAGCAGTACTTC.

This clonotype was observed at least ten times. This chain joins TRBV19 and TRBJ2-6; no clear D gene. Germline values: CDR1 LNHDA, CDR2 SQIVND (reference sequence). Trimming cost V 1 base and J 2 bases, with 9 bases left between them. The CDR3 runs to 16 residues. The CDR3 nucleotides read TGTGCCAGTAGTATAGCAGGTCCACCTGGGGCCAACGTCCTGACTTTC. Amino acids: CASSIAGPPGANVLTF.

V gene TRBV5-1 combines with J gene TRBJ1-4; no reliable D call. Germline loops: CDR1 SGHRS, CDR2 YFSETQ. The length of the CDR3 is 14 residues. V was shortened by 5 bases and J by 2 bases, with 10 bases between the two germline ends. CDR3 DNA sequence: TGCGCCAGCAGTCCAGGTCCCACTAATGAAAAACTGTTTTTT. This gives the protein CASSPGPTNEKLFF.

This clonotype was seen repeatedly, ten times or more. The chain combines TRBV20-1 with TRBJ2-5, with unresolved D. CDR3 length: 13 residues. V was clipped by 1 base and J by 3 bases, with 9 bases between them. Germline CDR1 reads DFQATT; CDR2 reads SNEGSKA (reference sequence). The CDR3 DNA sequence: TGCAGTGCTAGAGGGACGGTAGAAGAGACCCAGTACTTC. This codes for CSARGTVEETQYF.

This chain uses TRBV24-1 with TRBJ2-2, with D possibly matching TRBD1 (5 bases). There are 14 residues in the CDR3. Germline lookup yields CDR1 KGHDR and CDR2 SFDVKD. V shed 4 bases and J shed 8 bases, with 13 bases lying between them. For the CDR3, the DNA is TGTGCCACCAGTGACCCGAGGTCAGGGGGGGAGCTGTTTTTT. Its translation: CATSDPRSGGELFF.

This clonotype has just a few counts. The chain carries TRBV15 and TRBJ2-7; possible D gene TRBD2, 5 bases. V gave up 3 bases and J gave up 10 bases, with 13 bases separating them. The CDR3 is 12 residues long. Germline assignment: CDR1 LNHNV and CDR2 YYDKDF (reference sequence). CDR3 sequence reads: CATSSRTEGQYF. CDR3 sequence (DNA): TGTGCCACCAGCAGCCGTACTGAGGGACAGTACTTC.

A word on this clonotype: A read error is likely, as this CDR3 ends without the conserved phenylalanine or tryptophan. The chain joins TRBV5-1 to TRBJ2-7, with D unresolved. The V end lost 6 bases, the J end lost 2 bases, and 12 bases lay between the germline ends. The CDR3 is 13 amino acids. Germline V lookup: CDR1 SGHRS, CDR2 YFSETQ. As DNA, the CDR3 is TGCGCCAGCACCCTAGAACGCCCCTACGAGCAGTACCTC. It translates to CASTLERPYEQYL.